Each of the 29 T cell receptor beta chains below was sequenced from the same sample in a study of blood T cells in healthy people across ages. Then a second PCR, running about 6 to 12 cycles, was carried out with a sample-barcoded 5' primer and a J-beta primer mix. TCRdb reanalysed the 5' RACE reads using MiXCR and keeps one entry per CDR3 protein. The data show approximately 940,000 distinct CDR3 sequences, with 48% seen just once and around 15% held by the top ten. The sample consisted of blood. All receptors come from a man aged 25-45 years in good health.

This clonotype has ten or more counts. This sequence joins TRBV4-1 and TRBJ1-2, with D possibly TRBD1 on 5 matching bases. The CDR3 contains 15 residues. The V and J ends lost 0 bases and 5 bases respectively, with 13 bases between them. Germline assignment: CDR1 MGHRA and CDR2 YSYEKL. This CDR3 reads CASSQDSGTQYGYTF. The CDR3 bases are TGCGCCAGCAGCCAAGATAGCGGGACTCAATATGGCTACACCTTC.

This clonotype was detected a few times. The chain combines TRBV13 with TRBJ1-4; D is uncertain. In germline, CDR1 is PRHDT, CDR2 FYEKMQ (reference sequence). There are 14 residues in the CDR3. V lost 0 bases, J lost 8 bases, and 10 bases lay in between. The CDR3 nucleotides are TGTGCCAGCAGCTTAGGTTTGGGAAGAGAAAAACTGTTTTTT. Translation: CASSLGLGREKLFF.

In its sample, this clonotype was seen many times. The junction and the germline gene differ at one end; a read error may be behind it. The chain links TRBV5-1 to TRBJ2-1; no clear D. Germline assignment: CDR1 SGHRS and CDR2 YFSETQ. This CDR3 region has 11 residues. The CDR3 region has the DNA TGTGCCAGCAGTTTAGGGAATGAGCAGTTCTTC. As protein: CASSLGNEQFF.

Only a few counts were recorded for this clonotype. The J gene is TRBJ2-5, the V gene TRBV20-1; 9 positions match TRBD2. Germline CDR1 is DFQATT and CDR2 is SNEGSKA (reference sequence). J was trimmed by 0 bases and V by 6 bases; bases with no gene match: 8. CDR3 length: 15 residues. The CDR3 protein is CSAGVGTSYQETQYF. The CDR3 nucleotides read TGCAGTGCGGGCGTTGGGACTAGCTACCAAGAGACCCAGTACTTC.

J is TRBJ1-2 and V is TRBV7-2, with unresolved D. Trimming cost V 10 bases and J 1 base, with 7 bases left between them. This CDR3 has 11 amino acids. Germline V gene lookup returns CDR1 SGHTA and CDR2 FQGNSA. The CDR3 region is CAKPSNYGYTF. The CDR3 DNA follows: TGTGCCAAGCCAAGTAACTATGGCTACACCTTC.

The gene calls are TRBV6-5 and TRBJ1-2; 11 bases line up with TRBD1. Germline CDR1 MNHEY, CDR2 SVGAGI. V was pared by 7 bases and J by 4 bases, with 5 bases of the junction left unmatched. The CDR3 has 14 amino acids. The CDR3 protein is CASTRTGGPYGYTF. The CDR3 DNA follows: TGTGCCAGCACTCGGACAGGGGGCCCCTATGGCTACACCTTC.

This chain uses TRBV7-9 with TRBJ1-5; 9 bases map to TRBD1. CDR3 length equals 13 residues. The V gene end was trimmed by 4 bases and the J gene end by 7 bases; junction bases not matched to a gene: 2. Germline V gene sequence: CDR1 SEHNR, CDR2 FQNEAQ (reference sequence). The CDR3 loop reads CASSWTGEQPQHF. The CDR3 nucleotides read TGTGCCAGCAGCTGGACAGGGGAACAGCCCCAGCATTTT.

The rearrangement joins TRBV20-1 to TRBJ2-3; D is unclear. The germline V gene encodes CDR1 DFQATT and CDR2 SNEGSKA (reference sequence). V lost 2 bases and J lost 2, with 8 bases in between. The CDR3 sequence is 13 residues long. CDR3 region: CSARIDFTDTQYF. CDR3 in DNA: TGCAGTGCTAGAATTGACTTCACAGATACGCAGTATTTT.

The chain combines TRBV10-3 with TRBJ1-1, with a tentative D call TRBD1 (5 bases). The CDR3 consists of 14 residues. Trimming took 6 bases from V and 4 from J, leaving 15 bases between them. The germline V gene encodes CDR1 ENHRY and CDR2 SYGVKD. The CDR3 DNA is TGTGCCATCAGGCCGGGAGAGAGGGGCACTGAAGCTTTCTTT. Translation: CAIRPGERGTEAFF.

The rearrangement joins TRBV7-6 to TRBJ2-5; D unclear. Matching the DNA end better, TRBJ2-7 makes the J call doubtful. This CDR3 region has 15 residues. From germline, CDR1 is SGHVS and CDR2 FNYEAQ. CDR3 residues: CASSLGGNLGDEQYF. DNA of the CDR3: TGTGCCAGCAGCTTAGGTGGGAACCTCGGCGACGAGCAGTACTTC.

The chain combines TRBV6-2 or TRBV6-3 with TRBJ2-3; maybe TRBD2 (7 bases). V lost 6 bases to trimming and J lost 5 bases, with 18 bases between them. This CDR3 spans 15 amino acids. Germline lookup yields CDR1 MNHEY and CDR2 SVGEGT. As DNA, the CDR3 is TGTGCCAGCAGGCCCTTCGGGGGGCCGAGAGATACGCAGTATTTT. This encodes CASRPFGGPRDTQYF.

The CDR3 spells CATTGRNSYEQYF. DNA for the CDR3: TGTGCCACCACTGGGAGGAACTCCTACGAGCAGTACTTC. The rearrangement joins TRBV27 to TRBJ2-7; the D gene is possibly TRBD2 (6 bases). This CDR3 comprises 13 residues. Trimming removed 10 bases at V and 0 bases at J, with 13 bases between. Germline lookup yields CDR1 MNHEY and CDR2 SMNVEV (reference sequence).

The gene calls are TRBV6-2 or TRBV6-3 and TRBJ2-7; 8 nucleotides match TRBD2. This CDR3 is 16 amino acids long. Germline lookup yields CDR1 MNHEY and CDR2 SVGEGT. Trimming cost V 5 bases and J 5 bases; bases outside gene matches: 14. The CDR3 reads CASSRTPRAGGDEQYF. For the CDR3, the DNA is TGTGCCAGCAGTCGAACCCCTCGGGCGGGGGGCGACGAGCAGTACTTC.

This clonotype was counted only a few times. The V and J genes are TRBV30 and TRBJ1-1, with 8 bases fitting TRBD1. This CDR3 is built from 12 residues. CDR1 is GTSNPN and CDR2 is SVGIG in the germline V gene (reference sequence). J gave up 5 bases and V 3 bases, and 2 bases lay outside the gene matches. The DNA for the CDR3 is TGTGCCTGGAGACAGGGGGGAACTGAAGCTTTCTTT. Translated: CAWRQGGTEAFF.

V is TRBV7-6 and J is TRBJ2-5; a weak D match, TRBD2 (5 bases). Trimming left V 5 bases short and J 2 bases short, with 15 bases between. The CDR3 is 15 amino acids. The V gene's germline CDR1 is SGHVS and CDR2 FNYEAQ. CDR3 in DNA: TGTGCCAGCAGCCTGGTGGCCGGGGAACAAGAGACCCAGTACTTC. Protein: CASSLVAGEQETQYF. The variable domain in full, with the rest retrieved from reference TRBV7-6 and TRBJ2-5, is GAGVSQSPRYKVTKRGQDVALRCDPISGHVSLYWYRQALGQGPEFLTYFNYEAQQDKSGLPNDRFSAERPEGSISTLTIQRTEQRDSAMYRCASSLVAGEQETQYFGPGTRLLVL.

V is TRBV29-1 and J is TRBJ2-5; 9 nucleotides align to TRBD1. J lost 1 base, V lost 7 bases, and 7 bases had no gene match. Germline CDR1 SQVTM, CDR2 ANQGSEA. The CDR3 has 14 amino acids. CDR3 coding DNA: TGCAGCGCATGGGGACAGGGTCCCCAAGAGACCCAGTACTTC. Translated, it gives CSAWGQGPQETQYF.

This clonotype occurred a few times. This sequence joins TRBV7-9 and TRBJ1-5; 11 bases match TRBD1. The CDR3 is 16 residues long. V shed 4 bases and J 1 base; nucleotides not matched to a gene: 3. The germline CDR1 and CDR2 sequences are SEHNR and FQNEAQ (reference sequence). CDR3 in amino acids: CASSSGQGASNQPQHF. The CDR3 DNA sequence: TGTGCCAGCAGCTCAGGACAGGGGGCGAGCAATCAGCCCCAGCATTTT.

The V call is TRBV7-9, the J call TRBJ2-7; maybe TRBD1 (5 bases). V dropped 5 bases and J dropped 8 bases, with 19 bases sitting between them. The CDR3 is made up of 14 amino acids. CDR1 is SEHNR, CDR2 FQNEAQ, per germline (reference sequence). The CDR3 region is CASSLGDSNPKQYF. CDR3 DNA: TGTGCCAGCAGCCTCGGTGACAGCAACCCCAAGCAGTACTTC.

The chain links TRBV7-9 to TRBJ2-3; D remains ambiguous. The germline CDR1 and CDR2 sequences are SEHNR and FQNEAQ (reference sequence). The ends were cut back, 5 bases at V and 4 bases at J, with 7 bases in the middle. This CDR3 spans 12 amino acids. CDR3 in amino acids: CASSQQADTQYF. The DNA of the CDR3 is TGTGCCAGCAGCCAGCAGGCAGATACGCAGTATTTT.

This clonotype has just a few counts. The chain recombines TRBV29-1 with TRBJ2-5, with D perhaps matching TRBD1 (5 bases). This CDR3 region has 14 residues. Looked up from germline, CDR1 is SQVTM and CDR2 is ANQGSEA. V was shortened by 2 bases and J by 5 bases, with 15 bases between the two germline ends. The CDR3 DNA reads as TGCAGCGTTGAAAGGGGCATCCCTGGGGAGACCCAGTACTTC. Translated, it gives CSVERGIPGETQYF.

The gene calls are TRBV20-1 and TRBJ2-5, with a weak D call TRBD2 (5 bases). V was clipped by 5 bases and J by 2 bases, with 18 bases between them. The CDR3 has 15 residues. Germline assignment: CDR1 DFQATT and CDR2 SNEGSKA (reference sequence). Here the CDR3 DNA reads TGCAGTGCTCGCCACCGAGGGCGGTTACAAGAGACCCAGTACTTC. This gives the protein CSARHRGRLQETQYF.

Comments on this clonotype: Being one base from a much bigger clone, this may be a read error. The chain employs TRBV28 and TRBJ1-5; D perhaps matches TRBD1 (6 bases). The CDR3 loop spans 13 amino acids. V lost 10 bases and J 0 bases, leaving 10 bases between the germline ends. CDR1 and CDR2 from the germline V gene are MDHEN and SYDVKM. The CDR3: CANRQVSNQPQHF. As DNA, the CDR3 is TGTGCCAACAGACAGGTTAGCAATCAGCCCCAGCATTTT.

This clonotype was observed a handful of times. V and J are TRBV30 and TRBJ1-4, with TRBD1 as a possible D gene (6 bases). This CDR3 is built from 13 residues. Germline CDR1 and CDR2: GTSNPN and SVGIG (reference sequence). V was pared by 7 bases and J by 6 bases, with 15 bases between. CDR3 loop: CASTGGAYEKLFF. The CDR3 nucleotides read TGTGCCTCAACGGGGGGGGCCTATGAAAAACTGTTTTTT. Looking up the rest from reference TRBV30 and TRBJ1-4 gives the full variable domain: SQTIHQWPATLVQPVGSPLSLECTVEGTSNPNLYWYRQAAGRGLQLLFYSVGIGQISSEVPQNLSASRPQDRQFILSSKKLLLSDSGFYLCASTGGAYEKLFFGSGTQLSVL.

In this sample, this clonotype turned up many times. The gene calls are TRBV29-1 and TRBJ2-1; possibly TRBD1 for D (6 bases). The CDR3 has 11 residues. Germline CDR1 reads SQVTM; CDR2 reads ANQGSEA. V was clipped by 6 bases and J by 4 bases, with 7 bases between them. The DNA for the CDR3 is TGCAGCGTGAGGGGGTACAATGAGCAGTTCTTC. Protein sequence: CSVRGYNEQFF.

This sequence joins TRBV29-1 and TRBJ2-3, with D hard to call. Per germline, CDR1 SQVTM and CDR2 ANQGSEA. V lost 6 bases to trimming and J lost 3 bases, with 13 bases between them. CDR3 size: 13 residues. CDR3 sequence reads: CSVRATLTDTQYF. CDR3 nucleotide sequence: TGCAGCGTCCGGGCTACGTTGACAGATACGCAGTATTTT.

This rearrangement joins TRBV4-1 to TRBJ2-1, with D perhaps matching TRBD1 or TRBD2 (5 bases each). This CDR3 is built from 13 residues. Germline loops: CDR1 MGHRA, CDR2 YSYEKL. V dropped 0 bases and J dropped 13 bases, with 13 bases sitting between them. CDR3 in amino acids: CASSQDRGRNQFF. The CDR3 region has the DNA TGCGCCAGCAGCCAAGATCGGGGACGGAACCAGTTCTTC.

This chain connects TRBV9 to TRBJ1-5, with D unclear. Germline values: CDR1 SGDLS, CDR2 YYNGEE. V was pared by 3 bases and J by 1 base, with 8 bases between. The CDR3 loop spans 14 amino acids. The CDR3 sequence: CASSGPGSNQPQHF. As DNA, the CDR3 is TGTGCCAGCAGCGGGCCCGGGAGCAATCAGCCCCAGCATTTT. Filled out from reference TRBV9 and TRBJ1-5, the complete variable domain reads DSGVTQTPKHLITATGQRVTLRCSPRSGDLSVYWYQQSLDQGLQFLIQYYNGEERAKGNILERFSAQQFPDLHSELNLSSLELGDSALYFCASSGPGSNQPQHFGDGTRLSIL.

For the CDR3, the DNA is TGCAGCGCCTGCCCGCAGGGAGGGCAAGAGACCCAGTACTTC. Translating gives CSACPQGGQETQYF. V is TRBV29-1 and J is TRBJ2-5; TRBD2 matches at 7 bases. Per the germline V gene, CDR1 is SQVTM and CDR2 is ANQGSEA. CDR3 length equals 14 residues. After removal of 7 bases from V and 2 bases from J, the junction contained 10 bases not matched to a gene.

This clonotype has just a few counts. This rearrangement joins TRBV18 to TRBJ2-7, with 8 nucleotides matching TRBD1. CDR1 and CDR2 from the germline V gene are KGHSH and LQKENI. The ends lost 6 bases at V and 0 bases at J; junction bases unmatched: 7. The CDR3 runs 15 residues. The chain's CDR3 is CASSRGQGDSYEQYF. The CDR3, as DNA: TGTGCCAGCTCCCGAGGACAGGGTGACTCCTACGAGCAGTACTTC.